The 21 T cell receptor beta chains in this list originate from one sample, sequenced in a study of identical twins. TCRdb called the 5' RACE reads again in MiXCR, with one record for every CDR3 protein. Among about 690,000 distinct CDR3 sequences listed, around 21% were seen once. The same data also contributed to another study, on T cells expressing NK-cell markers.

The sequenced sample consisted of PBMCs. Every receptor here comes from a woman aged 18-30 years in good health.

This chain uses TRBV12-3 or TRBV12-4 with TRBJ2-3; no definite D call. Trimming stripped 6 bases from V and 2 bases from J, with 15 bases between. The CDR3 contains 15 residues. CDR3 residues: CASSRRGAYTDTQYF. The CDR3 DNA reads TGTGCCAGCAGCCGCCGCGGAGCGTACACAGATACGCAGTATTTT.

This clonotype was recorded many times. The rearrangement uses TRBV29-1 and TRBJ1-2, with 9 positions matching TRBD1. Germline assignment: CDR1 SQVTM and CDR2 ANQGSEA. The junction had 8 bases not matched to a gene; V was cut back by 3 bases and J by 3 bases. The CDR3 runs 15 residues. The CDR3 sequence is CSVEDRQGGYYGYTF. As DNA, the CDR3 is TGCAGCGTTGAGGATCGACAGGGGGGATACTATGGCTACACCTTC.

The chain combines TRBV20-1 with TRBJ1-2; D remains unclear. The CDR3 has 14 residues. Trimming took off 0 bases at V and 4 bases at J, with 12 bases between the two ends. CDR1 and CDR2 from the germline V gene are DFQATT and SNEGSKA (reference sequence). CDR3 in amino acids: CSARDQYLFYGYTF. CDR3 DNA sequence: TGCAGTGCTAGAGACCAATACCTATTCTATGGCTACACCTTC.

The chain has TRBV12-3 or TRBV12-4 and TRBJ2-3; 7 nucleotides match TRBD2. The V and J ends lost 6 bases and 7 bases, in that order; junction bases with no gene match: 13. The CDR3 length is 15 residues. The CDR3 DNA sequence: TGTGCCAGCAGCCCCCAACTCGGGGGGAGGTATACGCAGTATTTT. Residues: CASSPQLGGRYTQYF.

This clonotype was seen a few times. The J gene is TRBJ2-3, the V gene TRBV20-1, with TRBD2 identical over 8 bases. V lost 5 bases, J lost 8 bases, and 9 bases stayed unmatched. The CDR3 consists of 13 residues. Germline values: CDR1 DFQATT, CDR2 SNEGSKA (reference sequence). The CDR3: CSAGTRSVGTQYF. Written as DNA, the CDR3 is TGCAGTGCTGGGACTAGGTCGGTGGGTACGCAGTATTTT.

This clonotype has just a few counts. The chain has TRBV20-1 and TRBJ2-3; D may match TRBD1 or TRBD2 (5 bases each). CDR1 and CDR2 from the germline V gene are DFQATT and SNEGSKA (reference sequence). The CDR3 runs to 13 residues. Trimming cost V 4 bases and J 4 bases, with 12 bases left between them. CDR3 in DNA: TGCAGTGCTAAGAGGGGCCCTTCAGATACGCAGTATTTT. Its protein is CSAKRGPSDTQYF.

There are a few counts of this clonotype. This chain links TRBV24-1 with TRBJ2-3; D gene unclear. The CDR3 sequence is 13 residues long. CDR1 and CDR2 (germline): KGHDR, SFDVKD. Trimming took 5 bases from V and 1 from J, leaving 6 bases between them. This CDR3 reads CATSGRGTDTQYF. CDR3 DNA sequence: TGTGCCACCAGTGGGCGCGGCACAGATACGCAGTATTTT.

The CDR3: CATSDSFDGLAGRADTQYF. The CDR3 nucleotides are TGTGCCACCAGTGATTCCTTCGACGGGCTGGCGGGAAGGGCAGATACGCAGTATTTT. V usage is TRBV24-1 and J usage is TRBJ2-3; a possible D gene is TRBD2 (6 bases). CDR1 and CDR2 from the germline V gene are KGHDR and SFDVKD. Trimming cost V 2 bases and J 4 bases, with 24 bases left between them. The length of the CDR3 is 19 residues.

This clonotype showed up many times. The chain links TRBV20-1 to TRBJ1-6; D unclear. The V gene lost 3 bases and the J gene lost 3 bases, with 15 bases spanning the gap. This CDR3 is 16 amino acids long. The germline gives CDR1 DFQATT, CDR2 SNEGSKA (reference sequence). The CDR3: CSASALSRSYNSPLHF. CDR3 DNA sequence: TGCAGTGCTAGCGCCCTCTCCAGGAGCTATAATTCACCCCTCCACTTT.

V usage is TRBV7-9 and J usage is TRBJ1-1; no clear D. The CDR3 has 13 residues. The ends were cut back, 5 bases at V and 2 bases at J, with 9 bases in the middle. The V gene's germline CDR1 is SEHNR and CDR2 FQNEAQ (reference sequence). In DNA form, the CDR3 reads TGTGCCAGCAGCCCGCTGGATAACACTGAAGCTTTCTTT. Translation: CASSPLDNTEAFF.

The CDR3 protein is CSARVTGVAKNIQYF. The CDR3 DNA sequence: TGCAGTGCTAGGGTTACAGGGGTGGCCAAAAACATTCAGTACTTC. The chain couples TRBV20-1 to TRBJ2-4, with 7 bases lining up with TRBD1. The CDR3 has 15 residues. V lost 3 bases to trimming and J lost 1 base; unmatched junction nucleotides: 6. In germline, CDR1 is DFQATT, CDR2 SNEGSKA (reference sequence).

The gene calls are TRBV7-2 and TRBJ1-5, with D possibly TRBD1 on 5 matching bases. With 4 bases removed from V and 8 bases from J, the gap between germline ends came to 15 bases. The CDR3 is 14 residues long. CDR1 and CDR2 (germline): SGHTA, FQGNSA. The CDR3 loop reads CASSSRDLGEPQHF. For the CDR3, the DNA is TGTGCCAGCAGCTCCCGGGACCTAGGGGAGCCCCAGCATTTT.

In its sample, this clonotype was seen a few times. The V call is TRBV20-1, the J call TRBJ2-1; 10 nucleotides align to TRBD1. After removal of 6 bases from V and 4 bases from J, the junction contained 6 bases not matched to a gene. Germline CDR1 and CDR2: DFQATT and SNEGSKA (reference sequence). The CDR3 spans 14 residues. The CDR3 region is CSASGTGVYNEQFF. The CDR3 nucleotides read TGCAGTGCATCCGGGACAGGGGTTTACAATGAGCAGTTCTTC.

The chain recombines TRBV2 with TRBJ2-7, with TRBD1 matching 9 bases. Germline V gives CDR1 SNHLY, CDR2 FYNNEI. The V and J ends lost 7 bases and 2 bases, in that order; junction bases with no gene match: 6. This CDR3 is 14 amino acids long. CDR3 DNA: TGTGCCAGCAATGACAGGGGGAACCCCTACGAGCAGTACTTC. It codes for CASNDRGNPYEQYF.

This clonotype was recorded many times. The genes are TRBV30 and TRBJ2-1; D tentatively reads TRBD1 or TRBD2 (5 bases each). The CDR3 contains 13 residues. Germline V lookup: CDR1 GTSNPN, CDR2 SVGIG (reference sequence). Trimming shortened V by 8 bases and J by 4 bases, and 15 bases separated the two germline ends. CDR3 DNA sequence: TGTGCCCAGGGACGAGCCGTATACAATGAGCAGTTCTTC. Translated: CAQGRAVYNEQFF.

Regarding this clonotype: A junction boundary mismatches the germline segment, possibly from a read error. The V and J genes are TRBV9 and TRBJ2-2, with D tentatively TRBD2 (5 bases). The CDR3 runs to 15 residues. In germline, CDR1 is SGDLS, CDR2 YYNGEE. CDR3 bases: TGTGCCAGAAGCGTAGCTACGGGGATTAGCGGGGAGCTGTTTTTT. As protein: CARSVATGISGELFF.

The chain uses TRBV5-1 and TRBJ2-7, with 7 bases lining up with TRBD1. Losses at the gene ends were 3 bases for V and 3 bases for J; bases not matched to a gene: 6. Per the germline V gene, CDR1 is SGHRS and CDR2 is YFSETQ. The CDR3 sequence is 14 residues long. The CDR3 reads CASSSRGPDYEQYF. As DNA, the CDR3 is TGCGCCAGCAGCTCAAGGGGGCCCGACTACGAGCAGTACTTC.

This clonotype was picked up many times. V gene TRBV20-1 combines with J gene TRBJ2-1, with 8 bases identical to TRBD2. Germline V CDR1 and CDR2: DFQATT, SNEGSKA (reference sequence). V dropped 5 bases and J dropped 2; count of bases not matched to a gene: 11. The CDR3 is 16 residues long. CDR3 amino acids: CSALTYQRGTYNEQFF. CDR3 nucleotide sequence: TGCAGTGCTCTTACCTACCAGCGGGGGACCTACAATGAGCAGTTCTTC.

The chain couples TRBV9 to TRBJ1-2; 8 nucleotides agree with TRBD1. V was clipped by 3 bases and J by 13 bases; unmatched bases: 11. The V gene's germline CDR1 is SGDLS and CDR2 YYNGEE. This CDR3 is built from 13 residues. CDR3 DNA sequence: TGTGCCAGCAGCGCCGGGACAGGAGGTTGGCTCACCTTC. Amino acid sequence: CASSAGTGGWLTF.

This chain joins TRBV6-1 and TRBJ1-3; D perhaps matches TRBD1 (6 bases). Germline V CDR1 and CDR2: MNHNS, SASEGT. Trimming took off 6 bases at V and 4 bases at J, with 19 bases between the two ends. CDR3 length: 16 amino acids. The CDR3 loop reads CASRAKAGARGNTIYF. DNA of the CDR3: TGTGCCAGCAGAGCTAAGGCGGGGGCCAGGGGAAACACCATATATTTT.

This clonotype has more than one count but fewer than ten. The V and J genes are TRBV7-2 and TRBJ1-2, with TRBD1 as a possible D gene (5 bases). V lost 6 bases, J lost 3 bases, and 11 bases lay in between. The CDR3 is 13 residues long. CDR1 SGHTA and CDR2 FQGNSA come from the germline V gene. The CDR3 DNA reads as TGTGCCAGCAGATTTGTACAGGACTATGGCTACACCTTC. Protein product: CASRFVQDYGYTF. The full variable domain, with the rest looked up from reference TRBV7-2 and TRBJ1-2, is GAGVSQSPSNKVTEKGKDVELRCDPISGHTALYWYRQSLGQGLEFLIYFQGNSAPDKSGLPSDRFSAERTGGSVSTLTIQRTQQEDSAVYLCASRFVQDYGYTFGSGTRLTVV.